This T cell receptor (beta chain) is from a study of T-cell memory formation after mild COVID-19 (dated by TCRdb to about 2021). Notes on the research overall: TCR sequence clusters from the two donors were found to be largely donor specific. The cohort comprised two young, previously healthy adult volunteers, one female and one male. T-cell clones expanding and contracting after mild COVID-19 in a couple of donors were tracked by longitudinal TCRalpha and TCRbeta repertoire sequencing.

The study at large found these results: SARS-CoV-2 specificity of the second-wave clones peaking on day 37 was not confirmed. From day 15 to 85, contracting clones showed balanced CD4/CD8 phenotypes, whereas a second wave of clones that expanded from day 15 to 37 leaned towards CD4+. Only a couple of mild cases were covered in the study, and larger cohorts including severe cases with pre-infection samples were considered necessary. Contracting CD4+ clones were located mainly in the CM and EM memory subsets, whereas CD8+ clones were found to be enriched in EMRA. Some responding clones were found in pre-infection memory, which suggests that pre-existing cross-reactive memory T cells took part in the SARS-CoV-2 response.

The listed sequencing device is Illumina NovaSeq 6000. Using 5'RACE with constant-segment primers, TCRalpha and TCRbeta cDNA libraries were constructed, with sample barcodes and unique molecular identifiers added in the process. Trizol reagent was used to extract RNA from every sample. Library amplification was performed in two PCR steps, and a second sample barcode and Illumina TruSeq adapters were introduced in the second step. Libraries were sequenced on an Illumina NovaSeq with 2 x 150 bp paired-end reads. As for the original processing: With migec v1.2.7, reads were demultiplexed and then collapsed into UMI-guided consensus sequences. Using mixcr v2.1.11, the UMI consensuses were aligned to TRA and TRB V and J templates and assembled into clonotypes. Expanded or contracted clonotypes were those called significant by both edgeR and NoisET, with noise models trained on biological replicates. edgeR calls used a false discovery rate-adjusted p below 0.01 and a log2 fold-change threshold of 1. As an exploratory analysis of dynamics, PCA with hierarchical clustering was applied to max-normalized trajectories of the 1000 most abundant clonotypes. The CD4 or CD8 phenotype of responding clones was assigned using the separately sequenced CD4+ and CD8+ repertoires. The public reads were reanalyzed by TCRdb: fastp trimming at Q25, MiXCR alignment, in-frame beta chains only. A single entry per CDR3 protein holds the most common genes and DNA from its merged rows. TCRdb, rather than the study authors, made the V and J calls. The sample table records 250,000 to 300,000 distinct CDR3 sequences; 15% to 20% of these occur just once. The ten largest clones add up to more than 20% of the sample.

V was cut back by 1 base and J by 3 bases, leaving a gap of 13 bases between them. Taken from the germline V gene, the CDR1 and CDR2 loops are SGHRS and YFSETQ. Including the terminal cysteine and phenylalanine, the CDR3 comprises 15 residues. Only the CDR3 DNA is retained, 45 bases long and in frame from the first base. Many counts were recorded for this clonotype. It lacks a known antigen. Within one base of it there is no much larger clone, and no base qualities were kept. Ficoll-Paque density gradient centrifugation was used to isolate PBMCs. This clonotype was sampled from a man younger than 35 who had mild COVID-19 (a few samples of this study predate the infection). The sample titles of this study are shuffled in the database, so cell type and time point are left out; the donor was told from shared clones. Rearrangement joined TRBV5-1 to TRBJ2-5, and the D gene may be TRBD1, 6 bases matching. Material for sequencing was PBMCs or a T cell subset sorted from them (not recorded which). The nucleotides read TGCGCCAGCAGCTTGTCTTACAGGGTTGAAGAGACCCAGTACTTC. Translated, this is CASSLSYRVEETQYF.